Sequencing of this TCR beta chain was carried out in a study of shared clonotypes between healthy human individuals. Unsorted PBMC DNA went through sequencing on ten immunoSEQ deep assay plates. Here immunoSEQ multiplex PCR was the method, and the copy in TCRdb shows in-frame clones only, minus some. Among hundreds of thousands of clones, around 77% were seen once, and the ten largest hold around 12%. The study enrolled healthy HIV-negative adults without recent acute infections or vaccinations as donors. From germline, CDR1 is SEHNR and CDR2 FQNEAQ (reference sequence). The V gene lost 4 bases and the J gene lost 2 bases, with 8 bases spanning the gap. The length of the CDR3 is 13 residues.

The chain links TRBV7-9 to TRBJ1-1; a weak D match, TRBD1 (5 bases). The receptor's source is a woman in her thirties or forties in good health. Some clones in this sample may be carry-over from other donors' samples. The material sequenced was PBMCs. Written as DNA, the CDR3 is TGTGCCAGCAGCTACGGACAAAACACTGAAGCTTTCTTT. Translated, it gives CASSYGQNTEAFF.